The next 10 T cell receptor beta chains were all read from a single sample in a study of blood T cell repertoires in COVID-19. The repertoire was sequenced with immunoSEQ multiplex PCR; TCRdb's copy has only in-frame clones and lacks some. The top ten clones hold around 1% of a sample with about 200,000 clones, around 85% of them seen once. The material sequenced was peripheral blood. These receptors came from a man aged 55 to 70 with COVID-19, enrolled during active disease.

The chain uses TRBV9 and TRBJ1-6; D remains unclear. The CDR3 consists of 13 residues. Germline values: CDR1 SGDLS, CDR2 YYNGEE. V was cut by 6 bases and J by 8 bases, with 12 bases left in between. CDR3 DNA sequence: TGTGCCAGCACCGAGCAAATAGATTCACCCCTCCACTTT. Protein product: CASTEQIDSPLHF.

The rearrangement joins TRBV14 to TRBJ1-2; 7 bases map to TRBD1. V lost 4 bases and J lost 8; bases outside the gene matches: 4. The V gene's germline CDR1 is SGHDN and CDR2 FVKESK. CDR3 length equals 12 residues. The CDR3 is CASSPWTGGYTF. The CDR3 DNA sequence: TGTGCCAGCAGCCCCTGGACAGGCGGCTACACCTTC. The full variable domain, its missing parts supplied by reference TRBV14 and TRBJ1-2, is EAGVTQFPSHSVIEKGQTVTLRCDPISGHDNLYWYRRVMGKEIKFLLHFVKESKQDESGMPNNRFLAERTGGTYSTLKVQPAELEDSGVYFCASSPWTGGYTFGSGTRLTVV.

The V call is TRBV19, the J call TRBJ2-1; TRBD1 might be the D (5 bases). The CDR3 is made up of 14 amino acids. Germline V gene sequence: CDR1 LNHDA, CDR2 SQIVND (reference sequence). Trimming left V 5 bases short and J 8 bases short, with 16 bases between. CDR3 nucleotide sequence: TGTGCCAGTAGTCTCCGCAGGGTCCGGGATGAGCAGTTCTTC. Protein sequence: CASSLRRVRDEQFF.

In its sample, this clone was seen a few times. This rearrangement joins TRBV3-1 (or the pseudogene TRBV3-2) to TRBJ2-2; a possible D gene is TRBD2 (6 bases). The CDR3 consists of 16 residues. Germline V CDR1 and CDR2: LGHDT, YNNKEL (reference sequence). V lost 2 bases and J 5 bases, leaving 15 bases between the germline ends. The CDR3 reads CASSQRKGAGTGELFF. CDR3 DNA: TGTGCCAGCAGCCAAAGGAAAGGGGCGGGAACCGGGGAGCTGTTTTTT.

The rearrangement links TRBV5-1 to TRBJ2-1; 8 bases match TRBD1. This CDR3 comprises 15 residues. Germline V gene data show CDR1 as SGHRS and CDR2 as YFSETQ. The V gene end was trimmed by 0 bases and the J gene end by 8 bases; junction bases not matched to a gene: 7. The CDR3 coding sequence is TGCGCCAGCAGCTTGGTTGGCAGGGGGCCGGATGAGCAGTTCTTC. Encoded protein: CASSLVGRGPDEQFF.

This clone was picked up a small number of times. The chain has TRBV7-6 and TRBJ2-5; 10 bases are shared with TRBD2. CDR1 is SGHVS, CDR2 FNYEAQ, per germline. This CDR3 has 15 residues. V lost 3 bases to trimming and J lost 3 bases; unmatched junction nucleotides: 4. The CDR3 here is CASSLAGTSEETQYF. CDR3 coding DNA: TGTGCCAGCAGCTTGGCCGGGACTAGCGAAGAGACCCAGTACTTC.

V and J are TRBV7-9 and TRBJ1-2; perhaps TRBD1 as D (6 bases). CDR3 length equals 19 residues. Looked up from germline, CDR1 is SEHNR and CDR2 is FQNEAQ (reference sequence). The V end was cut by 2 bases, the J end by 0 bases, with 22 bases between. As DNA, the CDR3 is TGTGCCAGCAGCTTAACATATGGACAGAATCCCTTCTCTAACTATGGCTACACCTTC. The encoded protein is CASSLTYGQNPFSNYGYTF.

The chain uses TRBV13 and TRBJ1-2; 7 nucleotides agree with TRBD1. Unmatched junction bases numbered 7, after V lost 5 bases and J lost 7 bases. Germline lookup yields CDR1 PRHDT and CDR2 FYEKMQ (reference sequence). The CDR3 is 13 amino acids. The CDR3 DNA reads TGTGCCAGCAGCATACAGGGGTTGGGTGGCTACACCTTC. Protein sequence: CASSIQGLGGYTF.

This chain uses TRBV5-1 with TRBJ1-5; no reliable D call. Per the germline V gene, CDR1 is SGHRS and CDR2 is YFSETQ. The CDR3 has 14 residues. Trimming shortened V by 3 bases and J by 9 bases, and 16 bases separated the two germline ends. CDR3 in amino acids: CASSSRPEEGPQHF. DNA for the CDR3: TGCGCCAGCAGCTCCCGCCCGGAGGAAGGGCCCCAGCATTTT. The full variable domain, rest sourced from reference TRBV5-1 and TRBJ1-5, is KAGVTQTPRYLIKTRGQQVTLSCSPISGHRSVSWYQQTPGQGLQFLFEYFSETQRNKGNFPGRFSGRQFSNSRSEMNVSTLELGDSALYLCASSSRPEEGPQHFGDGTRLSIL.

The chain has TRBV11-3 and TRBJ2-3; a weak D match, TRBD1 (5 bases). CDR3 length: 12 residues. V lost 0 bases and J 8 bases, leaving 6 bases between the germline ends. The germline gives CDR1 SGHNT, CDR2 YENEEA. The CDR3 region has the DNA TGTGCCAGCAGCTTAGATCAGGGTACGCAGTATTTT. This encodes CASSLDQGTQYF.